This TCR beta chain was recovered during a study of blood T cell repertoires in COVID-19. It was during active infection that Seattle patients were enrolled and then longitudinally followed. V was shortened by 5 bases and J by 1 base, with 14 bases between the two germline ends. Germline CDR1 reads SQVTM; CDR2 reads ANQGSEA. The CDR3 sequence is 15 residues long. Method: immunoSEQ multiplex PCR; TCRdb's copy keeps in-frame clones and lacks some. The sample includes about 390,000 clones, over 75% of them seen just once. The receptor was derived from a woman aged 55-69 years with COVID-19, enrolled during active disease. The rearrangement joins TRBV29-1 to TRBJ2-2; D might be TRBD1 (6 bases). Material: peripheral blood. DNA for the CDR3: TGCAGCGTTCCGTCACAGGGACGGAACACCGGGGAGCTGTTTTTT. Its translation: CSVPSQGRNTGELFF.